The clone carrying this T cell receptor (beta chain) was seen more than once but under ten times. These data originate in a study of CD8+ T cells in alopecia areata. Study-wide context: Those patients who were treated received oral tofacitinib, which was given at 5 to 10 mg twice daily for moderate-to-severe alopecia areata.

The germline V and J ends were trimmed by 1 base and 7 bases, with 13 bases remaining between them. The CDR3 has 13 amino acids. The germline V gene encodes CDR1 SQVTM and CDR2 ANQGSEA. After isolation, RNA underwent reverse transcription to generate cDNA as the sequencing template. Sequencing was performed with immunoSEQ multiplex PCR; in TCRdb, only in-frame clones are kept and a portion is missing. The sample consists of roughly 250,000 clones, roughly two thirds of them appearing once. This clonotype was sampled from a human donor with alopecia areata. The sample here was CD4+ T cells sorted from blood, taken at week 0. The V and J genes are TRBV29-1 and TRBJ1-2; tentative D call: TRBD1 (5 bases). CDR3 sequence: CSVEGPPGGGYTF. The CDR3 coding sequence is TGCAGCGTTGAAGGACCCCCCGGGGGTGGCTACACCTTC. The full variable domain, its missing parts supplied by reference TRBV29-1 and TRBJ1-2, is SAVISQKPSRDICQRGTSLTIQCQVDSQVTMMFWYRQQPGQSLTLIATANQGSEATYESGFVIDKFPISRPNLTFSTLTVSNMSPEDSSIYLCSVEGPPGGGYTFGSGTRLTVV.